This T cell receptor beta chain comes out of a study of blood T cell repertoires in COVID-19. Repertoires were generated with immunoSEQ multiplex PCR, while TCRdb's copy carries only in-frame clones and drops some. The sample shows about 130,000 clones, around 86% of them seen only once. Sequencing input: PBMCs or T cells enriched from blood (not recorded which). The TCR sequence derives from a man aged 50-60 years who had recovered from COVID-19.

The CDR3 protein is CASSYSAAEEKLFF. CDR3 nucleotides: TGTGCCAGCAGTTACTCGGCGGCCGAAGAAAAACTGTTTTTT. The chain employs TRBV6-5 and TRBJ1-4, with D uncertain. Germline assignment: CDR1 MNHEY and CDR2 SVGAGI. V was cut by 0 bases and J by 8 bases, with 10 bases left in between. This CDR3 is 14 amino acids long.